This T cell receptor beta chain was retrieved from a study of shared T cell receptors in the human thymus (dated by TCRdb to the early 2020s). Turning to the overall study: The study examined how the human thymus generates shared, self-reactive T-cell receptor alpha chains.

Receptors were amplified or captured by the immunoSEQ multiplex PCR assay. TCRdb took this table from immuneACCESS and kept in-frame rearrangements with V and J called. Such tables lack part of the clones; where checked against another copy, unresolved V genes explain under half of the gap, and the rest is unexplained. For this sample there are about 660,000 clones; around 87% appear just once. The ten largest clonotypes hold roughly 0.0087% of the sample. This clone was picked up one time. Its antigen remains undetermined. It has no much larger one-base neighbor in the sample; base qualities were not kept. These same data were also listed under a study on human thymus T cells. As the second paper documents: Donors were immunologically healthy infants undergoing open corrective cardiac surgery for congenital heart defects in Finland. The thymus tissue came from surgical resects taken out during corrective cardiac surgery. Biased V and J gene segment usage appeared to be present in both thymic and peripheral blood repertoires. The related research found that thymic TCR repertoires overlapped highly between unrelated individuals. The study described the TCR alpha and beta repertoires in roughly 8 infant thymus samples and a few matching peripheral blood samples. The cohort included about 6 male and a couple of female infants, with donor ages spanning 7 to 244 days. Thymocytes were freed from the tissue by mechanical means and kept at -70 degrees C as pellets of roughly 8.5-31 million cells. A QIAsymphony instrument was used to extract genomic DNA from the frozen cell pellets. TCRB and TCRAD loci were amplified from a standardized quantity of quality-controlled genomic DNA using the immunoSEQ multiplex PCR assay. The V(D)J region was spanned by amplicons of a length sufficient to cover the CDR3 and to identify V and J genes. Through the commercial immunoSEQ service, the amplicons were sequenced on an Illumina platform. Primer bias and sequencing errors were corrected using previously described methods, and TCRAD and TCRB definitions followed the IMGT database. immunoSEQ Analyzer 3.0 and VDJTools were used for repertoire analysis, which covered basic statistics, V/J segment usage, diversity estimates, rarefaction and pairwise overlap. To estimate diversity, the Chao1, ChaoE, Efron-Thisted, Shannon and inverse Simpson indices were applied, and diversity was also estimated on datasets down-sampled to the smallest sample. For repertoire overlap, CDR3 nucleotide sequence, V gene and J gene had to match strictly, and clustering was done by Jaccard-based multidimensional scaling. On average, thymus samples gave 750,000 to 950,000 unique TCRB clonotypes, whereas blood samples gave 75,000 to 95,000.

This TCR came from a boy under two years old with a congenital heart defect. Donor details come from another sample of the same person, matched by shared clones. Sequenced sample: thymocytes.

The nucleotide sequence is given as TGTGCCACCAGCAGAGGTAGGGCTAGCGGAGAAAACATTCAGTACTTC. Translated, it reads CATSRGRASGENIQYF. Recombination joined TRBV15 with TRBJ2-4; 7 bases in the junction line up with TRBD2. Looking up the germline V gene (reference sequence) yields CDR1 LNHNV and CDR2 YYDKDF. The germline V and J ends show losses of 1 base and 5 bases respectively, and no gene match explains 8 bases of the junction. The CDR3 numbers 16 residues from cysteine through phenylalanine. Here the CDR3 DNA is all that survives: 48 bases in frame from base 1. Here the CDR3 is joined to the reference TRBV15 and TRBJ2-4 genes, and the full variable domain is: DAMVIQNPRYQVTQFGKPVTLSCSQTLNHNVMYWYQQKSSQAPKLLFHYYDKDFNNEADTPDNFQSRRPNTSFCFLDIRSPGLGDTAMYLCATSRGRASGENIQYFGAGTRLSVL.